Listed below are T cell receptor beta chains from one sample, sequenced in a study of cytomegalovirus exposure and HLA in healthy donors. Clones were read by immunoSEQ multiplex PCR, and TCRdb kept only the in-frame ones, dropping some. The table shows fewer than 250,000 clones, with over 75% occurring only once. The material sequenced was PBMCs. The receptors were gathered from a human donor in good health. The CDR3 runs from the conserved cysteine through the conserved F or W. The order of the fields is V gene, clone size, D gene, J gene, CDR3 protein, CDR3 DNA. D genes are given only for firm matches. Some rows have no size entry. The others give once, few or many, or a class for an expanded clone.

v_call: TRBV25-1
clone_size: .
d_call: .
j_call: TRBJ1-1
cdr3_aa: CASSESGDREAFF
cdr3_nt: TGTGCCAGCAGTGAATCAGGGGATAGGGAGGCTTTCTTT

v_call: TRBV7-8
clone_size: .
d_call: TRBD1
j_call: TRBJ2-7
cdr3_aa: CASRRTGSSYEQYF
cdr3_nt: TGTGCCAGCAGGCGGACAGGAAGCTCCTACGAGCAGTACTTC

v_call: TRBV7-9
clone_size: .
d_call: .
j_call: TRBJ1-4
cdr3_aa: CASSRGLANEKLFF
cdr3_nt: TGTGCCAGCAGCCGAGGGTTGGCTAATGAAAAACTGTTTTTT

v_call: TRBV7-9
clone_size: .
d_call: .
j_call: TRBJ1-1
cdr3_aa: CSSSFGQNEAFF
cdr3_nt: TGTTCCAGCAGCTTTGGTCAGAATGAAGCTTTCTTT

v_call: TRBV28
clone_size: few
d_call: TRBD2
j_call: TRBJ2-1
cdr3_aa: CASSPRLAGASAEQFF
cdr3_nt: TGTGCCAGCAGTCCGAGACTAGCGGGTGCTTCCGCGGAGCAGTTCTTC

v_call: TRBV13
clone_size: .
d_call: TRBD2
j_call: TRBJ2-7
cdr3_aa: CASSFYGTSGSLGEQYF
cdr3_nt: TGTGCCAGCAGCTTCTATGGGACTAGCGGGAGTTTGGGAGAGCAGTACTTC

v_call: TRBV9
clone_size: few
d_call: TRBD2
j_call: TRBJ2-1
cdr3_aa: CASSVVAGVVSEQFF
cdr3_nt: TGTGCCAGCAGCGTAGTAGCGGGAGTCGTATCTGAGCAGTTCTTC

v_call: TRBV20-1
clone_size: few
d_call: .
j_call: TRBJ2-1
cdr3_aa: CSRTEVDEQFF
cdr3_nt: TGCAGCCGGACAGAGGTAGACGAGCAGTTCTTC

v_call: TRBV25-1
clone_size: .
d_call: TRBD2
j_call: TRBJ2-7
cdr3_aa: CASSDRGGKTYEQYF
cdr3_nt: TGTGCCAGCAGTGATCGCGGGGGGAAGACCTACGAGCAGTACTTC

v_call: TRBV2
clone_size: .
d_call: .
j_call: TRBJ2-7
cdr3_aa: CASLEGQSISYEQYF
cdr3_nt: TGTGCCAGCTTGGAGGGGCAGTCCATTTCCTACGAGCAGTACTTC

v_call: TRBV18
clone_size: .
d_call: .
j_call: TRBJ1-4
cdr3_aa: CASSPAWGVEEKLFF
cdr3_nt: TGTGCCAGCTCACCCGCGTGGGGGGTAGAAGAAAAACTGTTTTTT

v_call: TRBV4-2
clone_size: .
d_call: TRBD2
j_call: TRBJ2-3
cdr3_aa: CASSQDEAGGTDTQYF
cdr3_nt: TGTGCCAGCAGCCAAGATGAAGCGGGAGGCACAGATACGCAGTATTTT

v_call: TRBV29-1
clone_size: .
d_call: .
j_call: TRBJ2-7
cdr3_aa: CSVEPPGGGGREQYF
cdr3_nt: TGCAGCGTTGAACCGCCCGGGGGAGGAGGTAGGGAGCAGTACTTC

v_call: TRBV29-1
clone_size: .
d_call: .
j_call: TRBJ1-2
cdr3_aa: CSDYQGYGYTF
cdr3_nt: TGCAGCGATTATCAGGGCTATGGCTACACCTTC

v_call: TRBV6-1
clone_size: .
d_call: TRBD2
j_call: TRBJ2-7
cdr3_aa: CASIAGDEQYF
cdr3_nt: TGTGCCAGTATAGCGGGAGACGAGCAGTACTTC

v_call: TRBV15
clone_size: .
d_call: TRBD2
j_call: TRBJ2-1
cdr3_aa: CATSLVRREAYEQFF
cdr3_nt: TGTGCCACCAGCTTAGTCAGGCGGGAGGCCTATGAGCAGTTCTTC

v_call: TRBV27
clone_size: .
d_call: TRBD2
j_call: TRBJ2-1
cdr3_aa: CASSLSGLVRSQFF
cdr3_nt: TGTGCCAGCAGTCTCTCGGGACTAGTCAGGTCGCAGTTCTTC

v_call: TRBV28
clone_size: .
d_call: TRBD1
j_call: TRBJ2-7
cdr3_aa: CASSSAGTGSYEQYF
cdr3_nt: TGTGCCAGCAGTTCTGCCGGGACAGGGTCCTACGAGCAGTACTTC

v_call: TRBV5-1
clone_size: .
d_call: TRBD1
j_call: TRBJ2-1
cdr3_aa: CASSLGPGRTGFHNEQFF
cdr3_nt: TGCGCCAGCAGCTTGGGCCCCGGAAGGACAGGGTTTCACAATGAGCAGTTCTTC

v_call: TRBV5-1
clone_size: .
d_call: .
j_call: TRBJ1-3
cdr3_aa: CASSLEGTPSAIYF
cdr3_nt: TGCGCCAGCAGCTTGGAGGGGACACCTTCTGCCATATATTTT

v_call: TRBV28
clone_size: .
d_call: .
j_call: TRBJ1-5
cdr3_aa: CASSLGRGFVSFGQPQHF
cdr3_nt: TGTGCCAGCAGTTTAGGTCGGGGGTTCGTGTCCTTCGGGCAGCCCCAGCATTTT

v_call: TRBV27
clone_size: .
d_call: TRBD1
j_call: TRBJ2-1
cdr3_aa: CASSPTTAGGHEQFF
cdr3_nt: TGTGCCAGCAGCCCAACCACCGCAGGGGGACATGAGCAGTTCTTC

v_call: TRBV27
clone_size: .
d_call: TRBD2
j_call: TRBJ2-1
cdr3_aa: CASRLAGQGHNEQFF
cdr3_nt: TGTGCCAGCAGACTAGCGGGCCAAGGTCACAATGAGCAGTTCTTC

v_call: TRBV30
clone_size: .
d_call: .
j_call: TRBJ1-5
cdr3_aa: CAWSVQRGGRNQPQHF
cdr3_nt: TGTGCCTGGAGTGTACAAAGGGGCGGCAGGAATCAGCCCCAGCATTTT

v_call: TRBV29-1
clone_size: .
d_call: TRBD2
j_call: TRBJ2-7
cdr3_aa: CSAGTTTYEQYF
cdr3_nt: TGCAGCGCCGGGACTACCACCTACGAGCAGTACTTC

v_call: TRBV11-2
clone_size: .
d_call: TRBD2
j_call: TRBJ2-1
cdr3_aa: CASSWRGTGLAGEDEQFF
cdr3_nt: TGTGCCAGCAGCTGGAGAGGGACGGGACTAGCGGGAGAGGATGAGCAGTTCTTC

v_call: TRBV9
clone_size: few
d_call: TRBD1
j_call: TRBJ1-3
cdr3_aa: CASSLLRDRGGSGNTIYF
cdr3_nt: TGTGCCAGCAGCCTACTCCGGGACAGGGGAGGCTCTGGAAACACCATATATTTT

v_call: TRBV21-1
clone_size: .
d_call: .
j_call: TRBJ2-3
cdr3_aa: CASSKRRGLDTQYF
cdr3_nt: TGTGCCAGCAGCAAAAGGAGAGGTTTAGATACGCAGTATTTT

v_call: TRBV4-3
clone_size: .
d_call: TRBD2
j_call: TRBJ2-7
cdr3_aa: CASSPGLAPSEQYF
cdr3_nt: TGCGCCAGCAGCCCGGGACTAGCCCCCTCCGAGCAGTACTTC

v_call: TRBV5-3
clone_size: .
d_call: TRBD2
j_call: TRBJ2-1
cdr3_aa: CARSLVVAGGPVSYNEQFF
cdr3_nt: TGTGCCAGAAGCTTGGTGGTAGCGGGAGGGCCGGTATCCTACAATGAGCAGTTCTTC

v_call: TRBV10-1
clone_size: .
d_call: TRBD2
j_call: TRBJ2-1
cdr3_aa: CASSESGGSDEQFF
cdr3_nt: TGCGCCAGCAGTGAGTCGGGGGGGAGCGATGAGCAGTTCTTC

v_call: TRBV6-5
clone_size: .
d_call: .
j_call: TRBJ2-1
cdr3_aa: CASSYDGLMEQFF
cdr3_nt: TGTGCCAGCAGTTACGATGGCTTGATGGAGCAGTTCTTC

v_call: TRBV6-1
clone_size: .
d_call: .
j_call: TRBJ2-7
cdr3_aa: CASSGGTISYEQYF
cdr3_nt: TGTGCCAGCAGTGGAGGGACAATCTCCTACGAGCAGTACTTC

v_call: TRBV2
clone_size: .
d_call: .
j_call: TRBJ2-7
cdr3_aa: CASTDRLTSYEQYF
cdr3_nt: TGTGCCAGCACAGACAGGCTAACTTCCTACGAGCAGTACTTC

v_call: TRBV9
clone_size: .
d_call: .
j_call: TRBJ2-1
cdr3_aa: CASSVGVARGLPSYNEQFF
cdr3_nt: TGTGCCAGCAGCGTAGGTGTTGCACGAGGACTGCCCTCCTACAATGAGCAGTTCTTC

v_call: TRBV5-5
clone_size: .
d_call: .
j_call: TRBJ1-1
cdr3_aa: CASSSGLDSTEAFF
cdr3_nt: TGTGCCAGCAGCTCCGGGTTGGACAGCACTGAAGCTTTCTTT

v_call: TRBV5-4
clone_size: once
d_call: .
j_call: TRBJ2-7
cdr3_aa: CASSLEGVYEQYF
cdr3_nt: TGTGCCAGCAGCTTGGAAGGGGTCTACGAGCAGTACTTC

v_call: TRBV27
clone_size: few
d_call: TRBD2
j_call: TRBJ2-7
cdr3_aa: CASSSPTSGIYEQYF
cdr3_nt: TGTGCCAGCAGTTCCCCGACTAGCGGGATCTACGAGCAGTACTTC

v_call: TRBV6-1
clone_size: .
d_call: .
j_call: TRBJ2-7
cdr3_aa: CASSEAGLPYEQYF
cdr3_nt: TGTGCCAGCAGTGAGGCCGGGTTACCCTACGAGCAGTACTTC

v_call: TRBV5-6
clone_size: .
d_call: .
j_call: TRBJ1-2
cdr3_aa: CASSPSIFRGANYGYTF
cdr3_nt: TGTGCCAGCAGCCCCTCTATATTTCGGGGGGCAAACTATGGCTACACCTTC

v_call: TRBV4-2
clone_size: .
d_call: TRBD1
j_call: TRBJ2-5
cdr3_aa: CASSQNPGDRQETQYF
cdr3_nt: TGTGCCAGCAGCCAAAACCCCGGGGACAGACAAGAGACCCAGTACTTC

v_call: TRBV5-4
clone_size: .
d_call: TRBD2
j_call: TRBJ2-5
cdr3_aa: CASSLGLAGRLGLETQYF
cdr3_nt: TGTGCCAGCAGCTTAGGACTAGCGGGGCGTTTGGGGCTGGAGACCCAGTACTTC

v_call: TRBV6-1
clone_size: .
d_call: .
j_call: TRBJ1-3
cdr3_aa: CASRGPGNTIYF
cdr3_nt: TGTGCCAGCCGGGGTCCAGGAAACACCATATATTTT

v_call: TRBV19
clone_size: .
d_call: TRBD1
j_call: TRBJ2-7
cdr3_aa: CASSSRTGSYEQYF
cdr3_nt: TGTGCCAGTAGTTCGAGGACAGGGTCGTACGAGCAGTACTTC

v_call: TRBV7-9
clone_size: .
d_call: TRBD1
j_call: TRBJ2-7
cdr3_aa: CASSGRTGEDEQYF
cdr3_nt: TGTGCCAGCAGCGGCCGGACAGGGGAAGACGAGCAGTACTTC

v_call: TRBV19
clone_size: .
d_call: TRBD2
j_call: TRBJ2-3
cdr3_aa: CASSLLAGGGDTQYF
cdr3_nt: TGTGCCAGTAGTTTGCTAGCGGGAGGGGGAGATACGCAGTATTTT

v_call: TRBV25-1
clone_size: .
d_call: TRBD2
j_call: TRBJ2-1
cdr3_aa: CASTGVGTSGFKQFF
cdr3_nt: TGTGCCAGCACCGGGGTAGGGACTAGCGGGTTCAAGCAGTTCTTC

v_call: TRBV9
clone_size: .
d_call: TRBD2
j_call: TRBJ2-5
cdr3_aa: CASSVGLAGGLGETQYF
cdr3_nt: TGTGCCAGCAGCGTAGGACTAGCGGGAGGGTTGGGAGAGACCCAGTACTTC

v_call: TRBV14
clone_size: .
d_call: .
j_call: TRBJ2-6
cdr3_aa: CASSHLSGANVLTF
cdr3_nt: TGTGCCAGCAGCCATCTTTCTGGGGCCAACGTCCTGACTTTC

v_call: TRBV9
clone_size: .
d_call: TRBD2
j_call: TRBJ2-2
cdr3_aa: CASSVVGLGNTGELFF
cdr3_nt: TGTGCCAGCAGCGTAGTTGGACTAGGGAACACCGGGGAGCTGTTTTTT

v_call: TRBV28
clone_size: .
d_call: .
j_call: TRBJ1-1
cdr3_aa: CASSLTGLRGTEAFF
cdr3_nt: TGTGCCAGCAGTTTAACCGGGTTACGGGGCACTGAAGCTTTCTTT

v_call: TRBV15
clone_size: .
d_call: .
j_call: TRBJ2-5
cdr3_aa: CATSRDRGYQETQYF
cdr3_nt: TGTGCCACCAGCAGAGATCGGGGGTACCAAGAGACCCAGTACTTC

v_call: TRBV6-1
clone_size: .
d_call: .
j_call: TRBJ1-4
cdr3_aa: CASFSGQDEKLFF
cdr3_nt: TGTGCCAGCTTCTCAGGGCAGGATGAAAAACTGTTTTTT

v_call: TRBV2
clone_size: .
d_call: .
j_call: TRBJ2-1
cdr3_aa: CASSERTKGEQFF
cdr3_nt: TGTGCCAGCAGTGAGCGGACTAAGGGTGAGCAGTTCTTC

v_call: TRBV11-2
clone_size: .
d_call: TRBD2
j_call: TRBJ2-7
cdr3_aa: CASSFQTSGATFLEQYF
cdr3_nt: TGTGCCAGCAGCTTCCAGACTAGCGGGGCTACTTTTCTTGAGCAGTACTTC

v_call: TRBV18
clone_size: .
d_call: TRBD2
j_call: TRBJ2-7
cdr3_aa: CASSRLAGGPDEQYF
cdr3_nt: TGTGCCAGCTCAAGACTAGCGGGAGGGCCCGACGAGCAGTACTTC